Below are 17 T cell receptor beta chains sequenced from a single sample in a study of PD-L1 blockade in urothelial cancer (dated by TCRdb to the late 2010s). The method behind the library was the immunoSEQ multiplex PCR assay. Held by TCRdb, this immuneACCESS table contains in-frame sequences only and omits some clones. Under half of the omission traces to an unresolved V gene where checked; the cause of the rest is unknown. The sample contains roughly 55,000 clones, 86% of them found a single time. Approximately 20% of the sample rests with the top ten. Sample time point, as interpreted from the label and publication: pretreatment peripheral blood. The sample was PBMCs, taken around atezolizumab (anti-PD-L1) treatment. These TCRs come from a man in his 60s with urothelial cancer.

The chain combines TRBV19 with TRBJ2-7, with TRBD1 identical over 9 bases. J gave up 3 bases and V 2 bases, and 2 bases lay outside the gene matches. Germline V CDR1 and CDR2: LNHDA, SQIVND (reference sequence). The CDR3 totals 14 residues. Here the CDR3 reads CASSIWGQGYEQYF. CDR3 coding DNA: TGTGCCAGTAGTATATGGGGACAGGGCTACGAGCAGTACTTC.

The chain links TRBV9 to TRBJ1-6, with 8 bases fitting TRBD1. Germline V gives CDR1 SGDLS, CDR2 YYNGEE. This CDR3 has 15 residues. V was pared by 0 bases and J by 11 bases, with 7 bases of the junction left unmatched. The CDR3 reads CASSVGDRIGTPLHF. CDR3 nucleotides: TGTGCCAGCAGCGTAGGGGACAGGATAGGGACACCCCTCCACTTT.

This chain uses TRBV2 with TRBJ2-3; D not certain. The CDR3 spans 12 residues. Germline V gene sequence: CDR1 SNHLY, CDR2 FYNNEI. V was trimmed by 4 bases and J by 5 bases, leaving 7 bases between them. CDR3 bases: TGTGCCAGCAGTGTGCGGCTAGATACGCAGTATTTT. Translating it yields CASSVRLDTQYF.

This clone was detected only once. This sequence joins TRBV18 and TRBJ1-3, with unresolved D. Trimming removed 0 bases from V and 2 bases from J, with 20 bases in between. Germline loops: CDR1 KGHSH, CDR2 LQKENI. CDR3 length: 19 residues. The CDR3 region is CASSPPLHTTSSTGNTIYF. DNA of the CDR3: TGTGCCAGCTCACCACCATTACACACTACCAGCAGTACTGGAAACACCATATATTTT.

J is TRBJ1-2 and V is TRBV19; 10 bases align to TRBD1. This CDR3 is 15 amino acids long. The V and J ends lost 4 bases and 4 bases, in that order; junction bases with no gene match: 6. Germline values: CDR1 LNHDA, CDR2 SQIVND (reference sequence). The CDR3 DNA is TGTGCCAGTAGTACCGACCGGGACAGGGGCTATGGCTACACCTTC. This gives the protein CASSTDRDRGYGYTF.

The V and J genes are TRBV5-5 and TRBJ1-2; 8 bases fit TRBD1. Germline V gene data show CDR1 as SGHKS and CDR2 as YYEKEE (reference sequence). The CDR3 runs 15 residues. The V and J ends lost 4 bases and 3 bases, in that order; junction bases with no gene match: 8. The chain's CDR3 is CASSEGTGAYYGYTF. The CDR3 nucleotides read TGTGCCAGCAGCGAAGGGACAGGAGCCTACTATGGCTACACCTTC.

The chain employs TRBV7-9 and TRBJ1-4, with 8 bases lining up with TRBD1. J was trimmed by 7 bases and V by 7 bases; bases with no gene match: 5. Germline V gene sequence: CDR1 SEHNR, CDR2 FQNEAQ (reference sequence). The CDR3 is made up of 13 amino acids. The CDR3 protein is CASKAGTGEKLFF. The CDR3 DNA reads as TGTGCCAGCAAGGCTGGGACAGGTGAAAAACTGTTTTTT.

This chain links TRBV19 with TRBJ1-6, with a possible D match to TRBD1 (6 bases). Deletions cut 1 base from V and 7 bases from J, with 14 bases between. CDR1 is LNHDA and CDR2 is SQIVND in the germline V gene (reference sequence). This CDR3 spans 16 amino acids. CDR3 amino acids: CASSIVPGHINSPLHF. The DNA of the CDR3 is TGTGCCAGTAGTATAGTACCGGGACACATAAATTCACCCCTCCACTTT.

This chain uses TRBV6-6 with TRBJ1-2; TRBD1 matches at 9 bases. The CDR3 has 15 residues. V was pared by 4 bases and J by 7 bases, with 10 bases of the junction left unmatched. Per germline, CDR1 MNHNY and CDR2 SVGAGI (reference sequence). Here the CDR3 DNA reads TGTGCCAGCAGTTTATCCGGGACAGGGTTCCTTGGCTACACCTTC. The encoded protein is CASSLSGTGFLGYTF.

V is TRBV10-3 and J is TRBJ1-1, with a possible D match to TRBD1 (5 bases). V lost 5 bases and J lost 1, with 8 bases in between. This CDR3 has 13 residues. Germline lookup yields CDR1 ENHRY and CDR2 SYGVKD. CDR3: CAISKQANTEAFF. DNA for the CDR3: TGTGCCATCAGTAAACAGGCGAACACTGAAGCTTTCTTT.

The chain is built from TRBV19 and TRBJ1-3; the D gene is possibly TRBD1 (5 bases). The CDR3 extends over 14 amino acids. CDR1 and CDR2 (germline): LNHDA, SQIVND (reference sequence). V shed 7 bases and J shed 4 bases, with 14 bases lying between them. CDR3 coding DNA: TGTGCCAGTACCAGGGTCACACTCGGAAACACCATATATTTT. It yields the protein CASTRVTLGNTIYF.

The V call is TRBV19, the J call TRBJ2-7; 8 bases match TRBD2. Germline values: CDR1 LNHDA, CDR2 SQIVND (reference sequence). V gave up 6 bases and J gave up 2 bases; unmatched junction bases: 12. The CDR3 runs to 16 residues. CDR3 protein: CASRGLVRGRTYEQYF. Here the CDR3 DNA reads TGTGCCAGTAGGGGCCTGGTGCGCGGGAGGACCTACGAGCAGTACTTC.

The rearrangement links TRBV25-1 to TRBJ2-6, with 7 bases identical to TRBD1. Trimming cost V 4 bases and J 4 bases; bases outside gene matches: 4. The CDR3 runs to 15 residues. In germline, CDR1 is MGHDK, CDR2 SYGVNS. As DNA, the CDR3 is TGTGCCAGCAGTGGACAGGGATCGGGGGCCAACGTCCTGACTTTC. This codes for CASSGQGSGANVLTF. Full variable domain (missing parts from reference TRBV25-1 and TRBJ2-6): EADIYQTPRYLVIGTGKKITLECSQTMGHDKMYWYQQDPGMELHLIHYSYGVNSTEKGDLSSESTVSRIRTEHFPLTLESARPSHTSQYLCASSGQGSGANVLTFGAGSRLTVL.

This CDR3 reads CASSFDRSSYEQYF. Here the CDR3 DNA reads TGTGCCAGCAGCTTCGACAGGAGCTCCTACGAGCAGTACTTC. The chain recombines TRBV7-6 with TRBJ2-7; D is possibly TRBD1 (6 bases). The ends were cut back, 3 bases at V and 0 bases at J, with 9 bases in the middle. Germline V gene data show CDR1 as SGHVS and CDR2 as FNYEAQ. The CDR3 consists of 14 residues.

Written as DNA, the CDR3 is TGTGCCAGCAGTGACCGGGACAGCCTTAACACTGAAGCTTTCTTT. This translates into CASSDRDSLNTEAFF. This rearrangement joins TRBV6-6 to TRBJ1-1, with 7 nucleotides matching TRBD1. Germline CDR1 and CDR2: MNHNY and SVGAGI (reference sequence). This CDR3 is 15 amino acids long. With 5 bases clipped from V and 2 bases from J, the junction kept 8 bases outside the gene matches.

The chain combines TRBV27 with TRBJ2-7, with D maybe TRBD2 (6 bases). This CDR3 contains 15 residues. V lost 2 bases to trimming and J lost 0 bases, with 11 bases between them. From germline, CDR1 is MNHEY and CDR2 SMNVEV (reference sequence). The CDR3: CASSLEVGGSYEQYF. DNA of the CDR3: TGTGCCAGCAGTTTAGAGGTCGGGGGCTCCTACGAGCAGTACTTC.

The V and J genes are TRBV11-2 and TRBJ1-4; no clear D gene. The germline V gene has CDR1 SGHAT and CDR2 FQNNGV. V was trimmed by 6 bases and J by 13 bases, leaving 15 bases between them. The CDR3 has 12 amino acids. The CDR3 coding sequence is TGTGCCAGCAGAGATACTAGGCAGAGACTGTTTTTT. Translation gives CASRDTRQRLFF.